Below, one T cell receptor beta chain is given with its context. This specimen comes from a study of blood T cell repertoires in COVID-19. As processed by the authors: Estimated nucleated cell counts came from reference gene primer amplification. Method: immunoSEQ multiplex PCR; TCRdb's copy keeps in-frame clones and lacks some. V and J calls and clone size are given by that table; D and trimming were obtained from the DNA. The repertoire holds about 250,000 clones, with around 89% as singletons. CDR1 is MNHEY, CDR2 SVGAGI, per germline. V lost 10 bases to trimming and J lost 2 bases, with 12 bases between them. The CDR3 runs to 12 residues.

The chain is built from TRBV6-5 and TRBJ2-7, with D unresolved. Material: peripheral blood. This sequence was found in a man younger than 40 with acute or convalescent COVID-19. The CDR3 DNA is TGTGCCACCCAGGCCCCGACCTACGAGCAGTACTTC. It encodes CATQAPTYEQYF.